These T cell receptor beta chains were read from a single sample in a study of neurological immune-mediated disorders. TCRdb fed the 5' RACE reads into MiXCR, producing one record per CDR3 protein. The table records 40,000 to 55,000 distinct CDR3 sequences, approximately 6.2% of them present only once. Specimen: CD4+ T cells from blood. The receptors originated from a woman under 30 with multiple sclerosis. CDR3s include the opening cysteine and the closing phenylalanine or tryptophan. A D gene is named only where the DNA matches it firmly. Expanded clones get a size class; other rows say once, few or many, or leave the size out.

clone_size j_call v_call d_call cdr3_nt cdr3_aa
- TRBJ1-1 TRBV30 - TGTGCCTGGAGGGGGATGAACACTGAAGCTTTCTTT CAWRGMNTEAFF
many TRBJ2-5 TRBV5-5 - TGTGCCAGCAGCTTTGGTGTGATTCACCAAAGAGGACAGACCCAGTACTTC CASSFGVIHQRGQTQYF
many TRBJ1-6 TRBV29-1 TRBD1 TGCAGCGCAGGGACAGGGGAGGATTCACCCCTCCACTTT CSAGTGEDSPLHF
many TRBJ1-2 TRBV20-1 - TGCAGTGCCATGGGAGGGACGGGAGGCTACACCTTC CSAMGGTGGYTF
many TRBJ1-1 TRBV3-1 - TGTGCCAGCAGCCAGAAATCGGAGCTTGGGCCTTCTTTT CASSQKSELGPSF
many TRBJ2-1 TRBV7-9 TRBD2 TGTGCCAGCAGCCTACCTGGCGGGGGTCCGGGTGAGCAGTTCTTC CASSLPGGGPGEQFF
many TRBJ2-7 TRBV20-1 - TGCAGTGCTAGAAGCGCAGGGACCTACGAGCAGTACTTC CSARSAGTYEQYF
many TRBJ2-5 TRBV20-1 - TGCAGTGCTAGAGGGACAGCGACCCAAGAGACCCAGTACTTC CSARGTATQETQYF
many TRBJ1-1 TRBV5-1 TRBD1 TGCGCCAGCAGCCCCGGGGGACAGTTGAACACTGAAGCTTTCTTT CASSPGGQLNTEAFF
many TRBJ1-3 TRBV7-9 - TGTGCCAGCAGCTTAGCCGGGACACCGTATTCTTCTGGAAACACCATATATTTT CASSLAGTPYSSGNTIYF
medium-sized TRBJ1-1 TRBV29-1 - TGCAGCGTTGTGACTCCGGGCGCTGAAGCTTTCTTT CSVVTPGAEAFF
many TRBJ2-3 TRBV9 - TGTGCCAGCAGCGTAGGTCGCGTCGGGGGGCTCACAGATACGCAGTATTTT CASSVGRVGGLTDTQYF
many TRBJ1-1 TRBV12-3/TRBV12-4 TRBD1 TGTGCCAGCAGCCATACGACAGGGTGGAGCACTGAAGCTTTCTTT CASSHTTGWSTEAFF
- TRBJ2-1 TRBV12-3/TRBV12-4 - TGTGCCAGCAGTTTCTTCAACATTAACAATGAGCAGTTCTTC CASSFFNINNEQFF
many TRBJ2-3 TRBV15 TRBD2 TGTGCCACCAGCAGAGTGAGGAGTAGCGGGGGGAGCACAGATACGCAGTATTTT CATSRVRSSGGSTDTQYF
many TRBJ2-1 TRBV6-1 - TGTGCCAGCAGTGAGAGGTCATTGGGGGGCAATGAGCAGTTCTTC CASSERSLGGNEQFF
few TRBJ1-3 TRBV14 - TGTGCCAGCAGCCTGGAAAACTCCGACTCTGGAAACACCATATATTTT CASSLENSDSGNTIYF
many TRBJ2-1 TRBV7-2 TRBD2 TGTGCCAGCATCCCGAGTAGCGGGATATTTGAGCAGTTCTTC CASIPSSGIFEQFF
many TRBJ2-2 TRBV20-1 TRBD2 TGCAGTGCTAGGGAGTCTAGCGGGAGGGTTGACACCGGGGAGCTGTTTTTT CSARESSGRVDTGELFF
many TRBJ1-1 TRBV6-5 - TGTGCCAGCAGTCGGACGGGGAACACTGAAGCTTTCTTT CASSRTGNTEAFF
many TRBJ1-5 TRBV18 - TGTGCCAGCTCACCGACGGAAAATAGCAATCAGCCCCAGCATTTT CASSPTENSNQPQHF
many TRBJ2-2 TRBV6-5 - TGTGCCAGCAGTTACTCGAACACTGGGCGCACCGGGGAGCTGTTTTTT CASSYSNTGRTGELFF
- TRBJ2-1 TRBV11-3 - TGTGCCAGCAGCTTAGTCGAAGGAGGCGGACTTCGATCCAAGTCTAAGGATGAGCAGTTCTTC CASSLVEGGGLRSKSKDEQFF
many TRBJ2-1 TRBV20-1 TRBD2 TGCAGTGCTAGAAATCCGGGGGGATTGGGTAATGAGCAGTTCTTC CSARNPGGLGNEQFF
many TRBJ2-3 TRBV15 - TGTGCCACCAGCAGAAGTCTGGATGTGGGCCGTACGCAGTATTTT CATSRSLDVGRTQYF
many TRBJ2-1 TRBV7-9 TRBD1 TGTGCCAGCAGCTTAACAGGGGTTGAGCAGTTCTTC CASSLTGVEQFF
few TRBJ1-2 TRBV3-1 TRBD1 TGTGCCAGCAGCCAAGTATTCACAGGGGCCTATGGCTACACCTTC CASSQVFTGAYGYTF
- TRBJ2-5 TRBV19 - TGTGCCAGTAGTATAGAGGGGGGTTCAGAGACCCAGTACTTC CASSIEGGSETQYF
many TRBJ2-5 TRBV18 - TGTGCCAGCTCACCAGGGTCCTTGGGGGAGACCCAGTACTTC CASSPGSLGETQYF
- TRBJ2-1 TRBV6-2/TRBV6-3 TRBD2 TGTGCCAGCAGTTCCCAGCGGGACCTCTACAATGAGCAGTTCTTC CASSSQRDLYNEQFF
few TRBJ2-1 TRBV19 - TGTGCCAGTAGTCAGAGCTCCTACAATGAGCAGTTCTTC CASSQSSYNEQFF
many TRBJ1-5 TRBV20-1 - TGCAGTGCTAGGGAGGAGGTCTATAGCAATCAGCCCCAGCATTTT CSAREEVYSNQPQHF
many TRBJ1-2 TRBV12-3/TRBV12-4 TRBD1 TGTGCCAGCACCAAACCGGACAGGATCTATGGCTACACCTTC CASTKPDRIYGYTF
many TRBJ1-2 TRBV20-1 TRBD1 TGCAGTGCTAGTAAAAGGGGGCAGGACTATGGCTACACCTTC CSASKRGQDYGYTF
many TRBJ1-1 TRBV5-1 TRBD1 TGCGCCAGCAGAGACAGGGGGGGAGACACTGAAGCTTTCTTT CASRDRGGDTEAFF
many TRBJ1-4 TRBV5-1 - TGCGCCAGCAGCCGCGGGGATGGAACTAATGAAAAACTGTTTTTT CASSRGDGTNEKLFF
many TRBJ2-2 TRBV5-1 - TGCGCCAGCAGCTTCTGGCTAGCGAACACCGGGGAGCTGTTTTTT CASSFWLANTGELFF
few TRBJ1-5 TRBV10-2 - TGCGCCAGCGGTAAAGTGGACATCAATCAGCCCCAGCATTTT CASGKVDINQPQHF
many TRBJ2-1 TRBV15 - TGTGCCACCAGCAGAGATCCTACCGCGGTCGGGGAGCAGTTCTTC CATSRDPTAVGEQFF
- TRBJ2-3 TRBV19 - TGTGCCAGTAGTTCGAACCCTGAACTGACAGATACGCAGTATTTT CASSSNPELTDTQYF
many TRBJ2-7 TRBV29-1 - TGCAGCGTTGAAGTTGGACAGTACGAGCAGTACTTC CSVEVGQYEQYF
many TRBJ1-1 TRBV7-2 - TGTGCCAGCAGCTTCATCTCACGGCAGAGAACTGAAGCTTTCTTT CASSFISRQRTEAFF